This T cell receptor (beta chain) was retrieved from a study of T-cell reconstitution after alpha-beta-depleted transplantation in children. This clonotype was seen many times. Antigen specificity is unknown. The TCRbeta library incorporated unique molecular identifiers. MiXCR, run by TCRdb on the PCR reads, gives a single entry per CDR3 protein. The sample carries some 120,000 distinct CDR3 sequences, 10% recorded once. Trimming removed 1 base from V and 5 bases from J, with 14 bases in between. The CDR3 is made up of 15 amino acids. Germline V gene data show CDR1 as SGHRS and CDR2 as YFSETQ. Study conclusions and caveats: For some patients, TCRbeta diversity was high at day 60 because of recipient T cells and thymic progenitors that survived. Most T-cell counts and diversity one year after the transplant came from T cells that were newly produced. Several hundred expanded graft clones reportedly supplied alpha-beta T cells about two months after transplant.

The sequencing used PBMCs, collected before TCRalphabeta/CD19-depleted stem cell transplant. The sequence was obtained from a boy between 2 and 10 years old with acute lymphoblastic leukemia, due to receive a stem cell transplant. The chain recombines TRBV5-1 with TRBJ2-3; either TRBD1 or TRBD2 may supply D (5 bases each). The CDR3 bases are TGCGCCAGCAGCTTGCCGAGGGGAGTAGGAGATACGCAGTATTTT. Translation gives CASSLPRGVGDTQYF.